This passage covers 21 T cell receptor beta chains from one sample sequenced in a study of beta chain features in type 1 diabetes. TCRB transcripts that were expressed got sequenced, as all of the isolated RNA had been reverse transcribed. The assay was immunoSEQ multiplex PCR, and TCRdb's table has in-frame clones only and misses some. The data show hundreds of thousands of clones, with around an eighth seen just once and 0.015% to 0.02% held by the top ten. Broader study findings: Among all four CD4+ subsets, Type 1 diabetes patients had TCRB CDR3s that were moderately but significantly shorter.

These receptors' antigens are unknown. The sequenced sample was naive CD4+ T cells from blood. The receptors were gathered from a young man with type 1 diabetes.

The chain recombines TRBV29-1 with TRBJ2-2; TRBD1 might be the D (5 bases). With 2 bases removed from V and 6 bases from J, the gap between germline ends came to 13 bases. The CDR3 sequence is 14 residues long. CDR1 and CDR2 (germline): SQVTM, ANQGSEA. CDR3 DNA sequence: TGCAGCGTTGAACCAGGGAATGGGTCCGGGGAGCTGTTTTTT. Protein product: CSVEPGNGSGELFF.

This clone has just a few counts. This chain joins TRBV6-4 and TRBJ2-1; D unresolved. Trimming left V 6 bases short and J 6 bases short, with 15 bases between. CDR3 length equals 14 residues. The germline V gene encodes CDR1 MRHNA and CDR2 SNTAGT. The DNA for the CDR3 is TGTGCCAGCAGCCCTCAGACGTGGGCCAATGAGCAGTTCTTC. Residues: CASSPQTWANEQFF.

This sequence joins TRBV20-1 and TRBJ1-1; possible D gene TRBD1, 6 bases. The CDR3 spans 11 residues. The germline V gene encodes CDR1 DFQATT and CDR2 SNEGSKA (reference sequence). CDR3 sequence: CTIGGRNSAFF. The CDR3 nucleotides are TGCACCATCGGGGGGCGAAATTCAGCTTTCTTT.

A few counts support this clone. This rearrangement joins TRBV7-9 to TRBJ2-7; D is possibly TRBD2 (6 bases). From germline, CDR1 is SEHNR and CDR2 FQNEAQ (reference sequence). The germline V and J ends were trimmed by 6 bases and 3 bases, with 12 bases remaining between them. The CDR3 runs 13 residues. The CDR3 loop reads CASSFREFYEQYF. The CDR3, as DNA: TGTGCCAGCAGTTTCCGGGAGTTCTACGAGCAGTACTTC. The whole variable domain, filled in from reference TRBV7-9 and TRBJ2-7, reads DTGVSQNPRHKITKRGQNVTFRCDPISEHNRLYWYRQTLGQGPEFLTYFQNEAQLEKSRLLSDRFSAERPKGSFSTLEIQRTEQGDSAMYLCASSFREFYEQYFGPGTRLTVT.

CDR3 in amino acids: CSVSGLGYEQYF. The DNA of the CDR3 is TGCAGCGTTTCGGGTCTTGGCTACGAGCAGTACTTC. The chain links TRBV29-1 to TRBJ2-7; D is unresolved. Germline assignment: CDR1 SQVTM and CDR2 ANQGSEA. V was cut by 5 bases and J by 3 bases, with 11 bases left in between. This CDR3 spans 12 amino acids.

This clone has just a few counts. The chain is built from TRBV6-6 and TRBJ2-2, with 7 nucleotides matching TRBD2. Germline V CDR1 and CDR2: MNHNY, SVGAGI (reference sequence). V lost 6 bases, J lost 7 bases, and 11 bases stayed unmatched. This CDR3 spans 15 amino acids. The CDR3 DNA is TGTGCCAGCAGCCCCAGGCGGGAGTGGTACGGGGAGCTGTTTTTT. Amino acid sequence: CASSPRREWYGELFF.

This clone was observed a few times. The chain couples TRBV13 to TRBJ1-2, with a tentative D call TRBD1 (6 bases). The germline V gene encodes CDR1 PRHDT and CDR2 FYEKMQ (reference sequence). This CDR3 spans 14 amino acids. V dropped 2 bases and J dropped 8 bases, with 15 bases sitting between them. CDR3 DNA sequence: TGTGCCAGCAGCTTATGGCAGGGGCCGGACGGCTACACCTTC. It translates to CASSLWQGPDGYTF.

This clone was counted between two and nine times. The chain recombines TRBV18 with TRBJ2-1; TRBD1 matches 8 bases. Looked up from germline, CDR1 is KGHSH and CDR2 is LQKENI. This CDR3 comprises 15 residues. Trimming took 4 bases from V and 5 from J; bases not matched to a gene: 7. This CDR3 reads CASSRPGQDNNEQFF. The CDR3 DNA sequence: TGTGCCAGCTCACGCCCGGGACAGGACAACAATGAGCAGTTCTTC.

The CDR3 DNA follows: TGCGCCAGCAGCTTCGGACAGGGGGGGGAGACCCAGTACTTC. This gives the protein CASSFGQGGETQYF. The chain employs TRBV5-1 and TRBJ2-5, with TRBD1 identical over 10 bases. Germline V gene lookup returns CDR1 SGHRS and CDR2 YFSETQ. This CDR3 region has 14 residues. The V gene end was trimmed by 2 bases and the J gene end by 5 bases; junction bases not matched to a gene: 3.

Notes on this clone: Other nucleotide sequences from this sample produce the same CDR3. The chain has TRBV7-2 and TRBJ2-1, with 9 bases aligning to TRBD2. V was clipped by 5 bases and J by 4 bases; unmatched bases: 6. Germline V CDR1 and CDR2: SGHTA, FQGNSA. CDR3 length: 15 amino acids. The CDR3 bases are TGTGCCAGCAGCCTTAGCGGGGGACCTTACAATGAGCAGTTCTTC. This encodes CASSLSGGPYNEQFF.

The chain joins TRBV7-9 to TRBJ2-1; possible D gene TRBD2, 5 bases. The germline V and J ends were trimmed by 5 bases and 0 bases, with 14 bases remaining between them. Germline V gene lookup returns CDR1 SEHNR and CDR2 FQNEAQ (reference sequence). The CDR3 runs 16 residues. The CDR3 protein is CASSPAGQGSYNEQFF. DNA for the CDR3: TGTGCCAGCAGCCCCGCGGGCCAAGGCTCCTACAATGAGCAGTTCTTC. The whole variable domain, filled in from reference TRBV7-9 and TRBJ2-1, reads DTGVSQNPRHKITKRGQNVTFRCDPISEHNRLYWYRQTLGQGPEFLTYFQNEAQLEKSRLLSDRFSAERPKGSFSTLEIQRTEQGDSAMYLCASSPAGQGSYNEQFFGPGTRLTVL.

DNA of the CDR3: TGTGCCATCAGTGAGTCTGGCCGTCAAGAGACCCAGTACTTC. Translating gives CAISESGRQETQYF. J is TRBJ2-5 and V is TRBV10-3; D not resolved. V gave up 0 bases and J gave up 2 bases, with 7 bases separating them. This CDR3 has 14 residues. Germline CDR1 reads ENHRY; CDR2 reads SYGVKD.

This clone was seen only a few times. V and J are TRBV15 and TRBJ2-7; D is unresolved. In germline, CDR1 is LNHNV, CDR2 YYDKDF (reference sequence). This CDR3 is built from 15 residues. Trimming took off 5 bases at V and 0 bases at J, with 14 bases between the two ends. The CDR3 loop reads CATSVTDRLSYEQYF. The CDR3 nucleotides are TGTGCCACCAGCGTTACAGATCGCCTCTCCTACGAGCAGTACTTC. Full variable domain (remainder filled in from reference TRBV15 and TRBJ2-7): DAMVIQNPRYQVTQFGKPVTLSCSQTLNHNVMYWYQQKSSQAPKLLFHYYDKDFNNEADTPDNFQSRRPNTSFCFLDIRSPGLGDTAMYLCATSVTDRLSYEQYFGPGTRLTVT.

The V gene is TRBV19, the J gene TRBJ2-7; 7 bases are shared with TRBD1. This CDR3 has 16 amino acids. Germline CDR1 reads LNHDA; CDR2 reads SQIVND (reference sequence). J gave up 2 bases and V 4 bases, and 11 bases lay outside the gene matches. CDR3 residues: CASSSNQGDLPYEQYF. Written as DNA, the CDR3 is TGTGCCAGTAGTAGTAACCAGGGGGACCTACCCTACGAGCAGTACTTC. Supplemented by reference TRBV19 and TRBJ2-7, the full variable domain reads DGGITQSPKYLFRKEGQNVTLSCEQNLNHDAMYWYRQDPGQGLRLIYYSQIVNDFQKGDIAEGYSVSREKKESFPLTVTSAQKNPTAFYLCASSSNQGDLPYEQYFGPGTRLTVT.

The chain links TRBV7-9 to TRBJ1-1; no definite D call. Germline lookup yields CDR1 SEHNR and CDR2 FQNEAQ (reference sequence). Trimming removed 5 bases from V and 1 base from J, with 14 bases in between. CDR3 length: 15 residues. The CDR3 DNA reads TGTGCCAGCAGCCCCGGAGCCTTGGGGAACACTGAAGCTTTCTTT. This gives the protein CASSPGALGNTEAFF.

There are a few counts of this clone. The chain couples TRBV5-4 to TRBJ2-5; weak D call: TRBD2 (5 bases). This CDR3 contains 15 residues. Deletions cut 2 bases from V and 3 bases from J, with 14 bases between. The V gene's germline CDR1 is SGHNT and CDR2 YYREEE (reference sequence). This chain's CDR3 is CASSLFWTPEETQYF. Here the CDR3 DNA reads TGTGCCAGCAGCTTATTCTGGACTCCTGAAGAGACCCAGTACTTC.

There are a few counts of this clone. The rearrangement links TRBV6-5 to TRBJ2-1; 13 bases are shared with TRBD2. The CDR3 is 16 amino acids. Germline V gene sequence: CDR1 MNHEY, CDR2 SVGAGI. V shed 4 bases, J shed 10 bases, and the junction held 10 bases outside the gene matches. Written as DNA, the CDR3 is TGTGCCAGCAGTTTAACTAGCGGGAGGGATCTAGGAGAGCAGTTCTTC. It encodes CASSLTSGRDLGEQFF.

A few counts support this clone. The rearrangement joins TRBV5-1 to TRBJ1-4, with a tentative D call TRBD1 (6 bases). The CDR3 length is 14 residues. Germline assignment: CDR1 SGHRS and CDR2 YFSETQ. Trimming took off 3 bases at V and 7 bases at J, with 13 bases between the two ends. The CDR3 reads CASSYPDSREKLFF. The CDR3 region has the DNA TGCGCCAGCAGCTATCCGGACAGCCGTGAAAAACTGTTTTTT.

The chain carries TRBV15 and TRBJ2-1; 13 nucleotides match TRBD2. CDR3 length: 19 amino acids. The germline V gene encodes CDR1 LNHNV and CDR2 YYDKDF (reference sequence). With V trimmed by 0 bases and J by 6 bases, 11 bases remained unmatched. CDR3 DNA: TGTGCCACCAGCAGAGATGGGACTAGCGGGATTGAGGTTGGCAATGAGCAGTTCTTC. Protein product: CATSRDGTSGIEVGNEQFF.

This clone was seen a handful of times. The chain couples TRBV5-4 to TRBJ2-1; 9 bases fit TRBD1. The CDR3 length is 19 residues. Germline V gene sequence: CDR1 SGHNT, CDR2 YYREEE (reference sequence). V lost 1 base, J lost 0 bases, and 11 bases stayed unmatched. The CDR3 nucleotides read TGTGCCAGCAGCTTGAGGACAGGGGCCTCCCTTGGCTCCTACAATGAGCAGTTCTTC. This gives the protein CASSLRTGASLGSYNEQFF.

In this sample, this clone turned up a few times. The chain employs TRBV7-7 and TRBJ2-1; a possible D gene is TRBD2 (6 bases). The CDR3 spans 13 residues. V dropped 0 bases and J dropped 8 bases, with 8 bases sitting between them. In germline, CDR1 is SSHAT, CDR2 FNYEAQ (reference sequence). The CDR3 nucleotides are TGTGCCAGCAGCTTAGCGGAGGGGCATGAGCAGTTCTTC. This codes for CASSLAEGHEQFF.